What follows are 2 T cell receptor beta chains derived from one specimen sequenced in a study of EBV T-cell therapy then PD-1 blockade in nasopharyngeal carcinoma. The time point denotes: 266 days after commencement of treatment, after nivolumab therapy. Indicated treatment: AdE1-LMPpoly-expanded autologous EBV-specific T-cell therapy followed by anti-PD-1 nivolumab. The method was immunoSEQ multiplex PCR; TCRdb's version includes in-frame clones alone and lacks a portion of them. The sample yields around 19,000 clones, about 80% seen once. These TCRs' antigens remain unknown. The sample here was CD8+ T cells from blood, taken at approximately day 250 from a patient whose treatment included autologous EBV-specific T cells and nivolumab. All receptors come from a man aged 40-50 years with nasopharyngeal carcinoma.

This CDR3 reads CASSLDLGFGYEQYF. The DNA of the CDR3 is TGTGCCAGCAGCTTAGATCTAGGGTTCGGCTACGAGCAGTACTTC. This chain uses TRBV7-2 with TRBJ2-7; D uncertain. The CDR3 contains 15 residues. Trimming took 1 base from V and 3 from J, leaving 13 bases between them. From germline, CDR1 is SGHTA and CDR2 FQGNSA. Complete variable domain (other parts from reference TRBV7-2 and TRBJ2-7): GAGVSQSPSNKVTEKGKDVELRCDPISGHTALYWYRQSLGQGLEFLIYFQGNSAPDKSGLPSDRFSAERTGGSVSTLTIQRTQQEDSAVYLCASSLDLGFGYEQYFGPGTRLTVT.

This clone was detected only once. The rearrangement links TRBV3-1 (or the pseudogene TRBV3-2) to TRBJ1-2; 7 nucleotides align to TRBD1. CDR3 length: 15 residues. Germline V gives CDR1 LGHDT, CDR2 YNNKEL (reference sequence). J gave up 4 bases and V 4 bases, and 9 bases lay outside the gene matches. The CDR3 region has the DNA TGTGCCAGCAGCCGCCCTATAGGGGGCAGCTATGGCTACACCTTC. Amino acids: CASSRPIGGSYGYTF.